Given below is one TCR beta chain in context. Its antigen is not known. This entry comes from a study of memory B cells and T cells in multiple sclerosis. Some clones are missing from TCRdb's copy, which holds only in-frame ones; the method was immunoSEQ multiplex PCR. The sample yields under 50,000 clones, about four fifths seen once. Germline V lookup: CDR1 MNHNS, CDR2 SASEGT. This CDR3 has 15 amino acids. The V and J ends lost 7 bases and 7 bases respectively, with 19 bases between them. Stimulus-free culture yielded autoproliferating CFSE-dim and non-proliferating CFSE-high T cells, each sequenced separately. Roughly 4.5x10^7 CFSE-labeled PBMCs were cultured around seven days unstimulated, then replicate wells were pooled. PBMCs were labeled with roughly 0.46 uM CFSE and cultured without exogenous stimuli.

The V and J genes are TRBV6-1 and TRBJ2-2; D is perhaps TRBD1 or TRBD2 (5 bases each). What was sequenced was PBMCs from blood kept in culture. This receptor was identified in a human donor with multiple sclerosis. In nucleotides, the CDR3 is TGTGCCAGCAACGAATTGGGGCTCGGGAACGGGGAGCTGTTTTTT. It encodes CASNELGLGNGELFF.